The rows below give T cell receptor beta chains drawn from one sample of a study of T cells after yellow fever vaccination. Using its own MiXCR run on the 5' RACE reads, TCRdb lists one record per CDR3 protein. This sample yields 250,000 or so distinct CDR3 sequences, of which roughly 3.5% are seen a single time; around a fifth belongs to the top ten. The sequencing here drew on PBMCs, taken 15 days after the yellow fever booster vaccination. These receptors were collected from a man between 18 and 35 years old who received the YFV17D yellow fever vaccine. Both conserved end residues are part of each CDR3. Fields, in order: D gene, J gene, clone size, V gene, CDR3 protein, CDR3 DNA. The D gene is left open where the match is weak. Only some rows state a clone size, as once, few, many or a class for expanded clones.

>NA|TRBJ2-2|many|TRBV7-3
CASSPTYTGELFF
TGTGCCAGCAGCCCCACTTACACCGGGGAGCTGTTTTTT
>NA|TRBJ2-2|NA|TRBV12-3/TRBV12-4
CSSSTRSGLDTGELFF
TGTTCCAGCAGTACTCGGTCGGGTTTGGACACCGGGGAGCTGTTTTTT
>TRBD1|TRBJ2-5|many|TRBV20-1
CSARDTGEGYF
TGCAGTGCTAGAGACACAGGGGAAGGGTACTTC
>NA|TRBJ2-3|many|TRBV5-4
CASSLGSGSGGYTDTQYF
TGTGCCAGCAGCTTGGGCTCTGGATCCGGTGGTTACACAGATACGCAGTATTTT
>TRBD2|TRBJ2-1|many|TRBV3-1
CASTDSGAYNEQFF
TGTGCCAGCACCGATAGCGGGGCCTACAATGAGCAGTTCTTC
>NA|TRBJ1-6|NA|TRBV5-4
CASSRGTAFYNSPLHF
TGTGCCAGCAGCCGTGGCACAGCTTTCTATAATTCACCCCTCCACTTT
>NA|TRBJ1-4|many|TRBV28
CASGDPGSATNEKLFF
TGTGCCAGCGGGGACCCGGGAAGCGCAACTAATGAAAAACTGTTTTTT
>NA|TRBJ1-5|NA|TRBV28
CASRMGGASNQPQHF
TGTGCCAGCCGTATGGGGGGAGCTAGCAATCAGCCCCAGCATTTT
>TRBD2|TRBJ2-1|many|TRBV18
CASSPPTGGPYNEQFF
TGTGCCAGCTCACCACCGACGGGGGGGCCCTACAATGAGCAGTTCTTC
>NA|TRBJ2-2|many|TRBV5-1
CASSFRAAGNTGELFF
TGCGCCAGCAGCTTTAGGGCGGCGGGGAACACCGGGGAGCTGTTTTTT
>NA|TRBJ1-6|many|TRBV7-2
CASSSTDSSSSYNSPLHF
TGTGCCAGCAGTTCTACCGACAGTTCAAGCTCCTATAATTCACCCCTCCACTTT
>NA|TRBJ2-5|many|TRBV12-3/TRBV12-4
CASSLMTSAETQYF
TGTGCCAGCAGTTTAATGACTAGTGCAGAGACCCAGTACTTC
>NA|TRBJ2-6|many|TRBV7-2
CASSQPGTSGANVLTF
TGTGCCAGCAGCCAACCTGGCACCTCTGGGGCCAACGTCCTGACTTTC
>NA|TRBJ1-5|many|TRBV2
CASSIDRSGQPQHF
TGTGCCAGCAGTATAGACAGGTCCGGGCAGCCCCAGCATTTT
>TRBD2|TRBJ2-5|many|TRBV2
CASSGLLAGASGGQYF
TGTGCCAGCAGTGGACTACTAGCGGGGGCCTCAGGGGGCCAGTACTTC
>NA|TRBJ1-5|many|TRBV7-6
CASSQSTGLNQPQHF
TGTGCCAGCAGCCAAAGCACAGGACTCAATCAGCCCCAGCATTTT
>TRBD1|TRBJ2-5|many|TRBV18
CASSRRTGRSATQYF
TGTGCCAGCTCCCGTCGGACAGGCCGTTCGGCGACCCAGTACTTC
>NA|TRBJ2-1|many|TRBV18
CASSPQGGFYNEQFF
TGTGCCAGCTCACCACAAGGGGGGTTCTACAATGAGCAGTTCTTC
>TRBD2|TRBJ2-1|many|TRBV5-1
CASSSRRTSDLDEQFF
TGCGCCAGCAGCTCTAGAAGGACTAGCGATCTCGATGAGCAGTTCTTC
>NA|TRBJ2-1|many|TRBV14
CASSQAKGGSRAERNEQFF
TGTGCCAGCAGCCAAGCTAAAGGGGGTTCTCGAGCGGAGCGCAATGAGCAGTTCTTC
>NA|TRBJ1-5|many|TRBV5-5
CASSPPPQHF
TGTGCCAGCAGCCCTCCGCCCCAGCATTTT
>NA|TRBJ2-3|many|TRBV12-3/TRBV12-4
CASSDVRDTQYF
TGTGCCAGCAGTGATGTTAGAGATACGCAGTATTTT
>NA|TRBJ1-2|many|TRBV29-1
CSALTDAVGYTF
TGCAGCGCACTGACCGACGCGGTTGGCTACACCTTC
>NA|TRBJ1-1|many|TRBV5-1
CASSYFGEVGTEAFF
TGCGCCAGCAGCTATTTCGGGGAGGTGGGCACTGAAGCTTTCTTT
>NA|TRBJ1-1|many|TRBV7-2
CASTFEGGGHRAAFF
TGTGCCAGTACGTTCGAGGGAGGGGGACATAGGGCAGCTTTCTTT
>NA|TRBJ2-2|many|TRBV3-1
CASSQSRLGRGELFF
TGTGCCAGCAGCCAGTCCCGACTTGGTCGTGGGGAGCTGTTTTTT
>NA|TRBJ2-5|NA|TRBV6-5
CASSYGGELSHETQYF
TGTGCCAGCAGTTACGGCGGGGAGCTATCTCACGAGACCCAGTACTTC
>TRBD2|TRBJ2-1|many|TRBV5-1
CASSHSGASEQFF
TGCGCCAGCAGCCACAGCGGGGCTTCTGAGCAGTTCTTC
>NA|TRBJ1-6|many|TRBV9
CASSPGVSLNSPLHF
TGTGCCAGCAGCCCCGGGGTATCCCTTAATTCACCCCTCCACTTT
>NA|TRBJ2-5|many|TRBV4-1
CASSQESWGRGPETQYF
TGCGCCAGCAGCCAAGAGTCTTGGGGTAGGGGCCCGGAGACCCAGTACTTC
>TRBD2|TRBJ2-1|many|TRBV7-2
CASSFGGGGPSRGF
TGTGCCAGCAGCTTCGGGGGGGGGGGCCCCTCACGTGGCTTC
>NA|TRBJ1-1|many|TRBV12-3/TRBV12-4
CASSSGSTNTEAFF
TGTGCCAGCAGTTCGGGATCAACGAACACTGAAGCTTTCTTT
>NA|TRBJ1-1|many|TRBV5-6
CASSRTVAGAGGRTEAFF
TGTGCCAGCAGTCGGACGGTTGCGGGGGCCGGCGGGAGGACTGAAGCTTTCTTT